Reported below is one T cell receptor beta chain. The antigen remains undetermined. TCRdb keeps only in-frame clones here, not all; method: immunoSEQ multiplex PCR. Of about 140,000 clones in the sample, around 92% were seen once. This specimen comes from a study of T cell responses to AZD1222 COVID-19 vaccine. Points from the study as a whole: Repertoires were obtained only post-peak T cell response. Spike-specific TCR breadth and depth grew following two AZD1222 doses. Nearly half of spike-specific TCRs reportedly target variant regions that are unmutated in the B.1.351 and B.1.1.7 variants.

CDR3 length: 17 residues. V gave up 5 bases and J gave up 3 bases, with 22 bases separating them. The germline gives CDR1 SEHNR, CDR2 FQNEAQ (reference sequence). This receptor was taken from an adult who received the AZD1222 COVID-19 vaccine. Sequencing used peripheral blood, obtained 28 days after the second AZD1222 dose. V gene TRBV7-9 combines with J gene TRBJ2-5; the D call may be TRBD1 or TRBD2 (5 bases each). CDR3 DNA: TGTGCCAGCAGCCCCTTCCCCTCCATGAGGGGCGAAGAGACCCAGTACTTC. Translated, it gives CASSPFPSMRGEETQYF. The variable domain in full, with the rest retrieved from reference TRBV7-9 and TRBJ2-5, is DTGVSQNPRHKITKRGQNVTFRCDPISEHNRLYWYRQTLGQGPEFLTYFQNEAQLEKSRLLSDRFSAERPKGSFSTLEIQRTEQGDSAMYLCASSPFPSMRGEETQYFGPGTRLLVL.